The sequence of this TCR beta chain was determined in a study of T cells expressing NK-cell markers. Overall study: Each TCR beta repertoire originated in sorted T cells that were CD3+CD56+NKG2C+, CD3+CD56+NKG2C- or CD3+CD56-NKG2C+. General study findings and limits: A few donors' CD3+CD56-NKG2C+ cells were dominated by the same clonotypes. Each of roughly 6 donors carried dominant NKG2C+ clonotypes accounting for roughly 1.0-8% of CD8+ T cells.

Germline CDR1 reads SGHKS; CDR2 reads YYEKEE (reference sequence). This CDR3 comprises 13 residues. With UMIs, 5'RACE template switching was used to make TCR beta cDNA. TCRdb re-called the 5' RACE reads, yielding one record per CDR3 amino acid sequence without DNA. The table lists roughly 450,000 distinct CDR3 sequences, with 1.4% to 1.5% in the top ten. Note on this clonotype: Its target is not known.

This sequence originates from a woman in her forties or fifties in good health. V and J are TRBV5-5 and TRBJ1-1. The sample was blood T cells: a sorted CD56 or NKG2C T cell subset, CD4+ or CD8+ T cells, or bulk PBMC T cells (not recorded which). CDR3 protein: CASLPNRDTEAFF.